Shown below are 8 T cell receptor beta chains from a single sample sequenced in a study of metastatic and nonmetastatic thyroid tumors. TCRdb used MiXCR to call clones anew from the PCR reads. The repertoire holds some 40,000 clones, roughly 12% seen once, with more than 8% in the top ten. Every patient was untreated before thyroid surgery. Sequencing was done on a sample of blood. All receptors come from a female donor with papillary thyroid cancer or a benign thyroid nodule (not recorded which). Some clones in this sample may be carry-over from other donors' samples.

To note about this clone: At one boundary the junction diverges from the germline segment, which might be a read error. J is TRBJ1-5 and V is TRBV28, with 9 bases fitting TRBD1. The CDR3 is made up of 16 amino acids. Germline lookup yields CDR1 MDHEN and CDR2 SYDVKM. This CDR3 reads CASSPIQGATGQPKHF. CDR3 DNA sequence: TGTGCCAGCAGTCCCATACAGGGGGCGACGGGACAGCCCAAGCATTTT.

This clone was seen at least ten times. V usage is TRBV6-1 and J usage is TRBJ2-7; 10 nucleotides line up with TRBD1. CDR3 length: 15 amino acids. From germline, CDR1 is MNHNS and CDR2 SASEGT. Trimming cost V 6 bases and J 0 bases; bases outside gene matches: 5. The CDR3 sequence: CASSLRDRGSYEQYF. DNA of the CDR3: TGTGCCAGCAGCCTTCGGGACAGGGGCTCCTACGAGCAGTACTTC.

This clone came up many times. The chain combines TRBV3-1 with TRBJ2-2; D gene unclear. The V gene lost 1 base and the J gene lost 4 bases, with 1 base spanning the gap. CDR1 is LGHDT, CDR2 YNNKEL, per germline (reference sequence). The CDR3 spans 12 residues. As DNA, the CDR3 is TGTGCCAGCAGCCAAGTCACCGGGGAGCTGTTTTTT. Its protein product is CASSQVTGELFF.

This clone was recorded at least ten times. This chain links TRBV20-1 with TRBJ2-1, with D hard to call. Germline lookup yields CDR1 DFQATT and CDR2 SNEGSKA (reference sequence). Deletions cut 6 bases from V and 0 bases from J, with 9 bases between. This CDR3 contains 13 residues. CDR3 sequence: CSARASSYNEQFF. CDR3 DNA: TGCAGTGCCCGAGCGAGCTCCTACAATGAGCAGTTCTTC.

This clone was picked up one time. This rearrangement joins TRBV5-1 to TRBJ2-1, with D possibly TRBD2 on 5 matching bases. Trimming pared 6 bases from V and 1 base from J, leaving 8 bases between. This CDR3 is 13 amino acids long. The V gene's germline CDR1 is SGHRS and CDR2 YFSETQ. The CDR3 DNA is TGCGCCAGCATGAGAGGGTCCTACAATGAGCAGTTCTTC. Its protein product is CASMRGSYNEQFF.

The chain carries TRBV27 and TRBJ2-7, with TRBD2 matching 11 bases. Germline CDR1 reads MNHEY; CDR2 reads SMNVEV (reference sequence). This CDR3 is built from 15 residues. V shed 6 bases, J shed 3 bases, and the junction held 7 bases outside the gene matches. CDR3 residues: CASRILAGANYEQYF. DNA of the CDR3: TGTGCCAGCAGAATACTAGCGGGAGCTAACTACGAGCAGTACTTC.

By share, this clone counts as medium-sized. This chain joins TRBV28 and TRBJ1-2; D is ambiguous. The CDR3 spans 14 residues. V lost 7 bases and J lost 2, with 14 bases in between. Germline lookup yields CDR1 MDHEN and CDR2 SYDVKM. CDR3 DNA: TGTGCCAGCACCAGTAGCCCGACGAACTATGGCTACACCTTC. Translating it yields CASTSSPTNYGYTF.

The table lists this clone with many counts. The chain links TRBV28 to TRBJ1-5, with a tentative D call TRBD1 (5 bases). Per germline, CDR1 MDHEN and CDR2 SYDVKM. CDR3 length: 14 amino acids. Trimming cost V 3 bases and J 7 bases, with 13 bases left between them. CDR3 sequence: CASSLTSGRQPQHF. DNA for the CDR3: TGTGCCAGCAGTTTGACTTCAGGGAGACAGCCCCAGCATTTT.